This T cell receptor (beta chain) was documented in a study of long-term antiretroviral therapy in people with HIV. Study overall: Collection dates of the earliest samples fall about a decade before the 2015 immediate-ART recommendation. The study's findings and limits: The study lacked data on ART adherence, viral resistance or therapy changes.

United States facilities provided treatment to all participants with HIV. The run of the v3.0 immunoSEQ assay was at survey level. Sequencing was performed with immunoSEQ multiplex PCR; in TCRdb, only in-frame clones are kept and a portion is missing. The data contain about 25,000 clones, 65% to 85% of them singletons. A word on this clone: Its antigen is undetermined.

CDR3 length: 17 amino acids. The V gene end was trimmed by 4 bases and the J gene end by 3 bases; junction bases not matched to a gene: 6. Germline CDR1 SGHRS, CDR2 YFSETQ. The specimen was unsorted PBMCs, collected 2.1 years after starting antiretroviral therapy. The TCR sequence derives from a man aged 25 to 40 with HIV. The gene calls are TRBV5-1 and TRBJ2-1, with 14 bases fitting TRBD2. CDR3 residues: CASSHGLAGGSYNEQFF. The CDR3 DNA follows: TGCGCCAGCAGCCACGGACTAGCGGGAGGTAGCTACAATGAGCAGTTCTTC.